Each of the 24 T cell receptor beta chains below was sequenced from the same sample in a study of T cell responses to AZD1222 COVID-19 vaccine. Sequenced by immunoSEQ multiplex PCR; TCRdb stores in-frame clones only, minus some. In the table there are around 150,000 clones, 94% of which are singletons. The sample was peripheral blood, taken on day 0 of AZD1222 vaccination. The receptors were gathered from an adult in good health.

The chain joins TRBV29-1 to TRBJ2-3, with 7 positions matching TRBD2. The CDR3 runs 15 residues. The J segment lost 2 bases and the V segment lost 4 bases, leaving 9 bases of the junction unmatched. The germline CDR1 and CDR2 sequences are SQVTM and ANQGSEA. Here the CDR3 DNA reads TGCAGCGTTGCGGGCGCGGGGGTCAACACAGATACGCAGTATTTT. This encodes CSVAGAGVNTDTQYF.

The chain combines TRBV28 with TRBJ2-7; TRBD1 agrees at 11 bases. Germline CDR1 is MDHEN and CDR2 is SYDVKM. V lost 10 bases to trimming and J lost 3 bases; unmatched junction nucleotides: 11. CDR3 length equals 15 residues. CDR3 sequence reads: CANSRPGQGVYEQYV. The CDR3 nucleotides read TGTGCCAACAGCCGCCCGGGACAGGGGGTCTACGAGCAGTACGTC.

The count of this clone is one. The V and J genes are TRBV4-1 and TRBJ2-5, with TRBD2 matching over 7 bases. V lost 5 bases to trimming and J lost 2 bases; unmatched junction nucleotides: 11. The CDR3 extends over 16 amino acids. Germline V gene lookup returns CDR1 MGHRA and CDR2 YSYEKL. The CDR3 reads CASSSRTGTMQETQYF. The CDR3 DNA follows: TGCGCCAGCAGCTCGAGGACCGGGACTATGCAAGAGACCCAGTACTTC.

The V gene is TRBV7-9, the J gene TRBJ1-2, with D perhaps matching TRBD1 (5 bases). Germline V lookup: CDR1 SEHNR, CDR2 FQNEAQ (reference sequence). V dropped 5 bases and J dropped 4 bases, with 14 bases sitting between them. The CDR3 covers 14 residues. CDR3 in DNA: TGTGCCAGCAGCCGAGCATACGGGGGCTATGGCTACACCTTC. This gives the protein CASSRAYGGYGYTF.

V and J are TRBV10-3 and TRBJ2-3; 10 nucleotides align to TRBD1. CDR3 length equals 15 residues. V shed 5 bases and J 2 bases; nucleotides not matched to a gene: 4. Germline assignment: CDR1 ENHRY and CDR2 SYGVKD. Written as DNA, the CDR3 is TGTGCCATCAGTTTGGGACAGGGGTACACAGATACGCAGTATTTT. Translation: CAISLGQGYTDTQYF.

J is TRBJ2-3 and V is TRBV6-2 or TRBV6-3; no clear D. There are 13 residues in the CDR3. Germline CDR1 is MNHEY and CDR2 is SVGEGT. The V end lost 2 bases, the J end lost 2 bases, and 5 bases lay between the germline ends. The CDR3 is CASSYTDTDTQYF. DNA of the CDR3: TGTGCCAGCAGTTACACGGACACAGATACGCAGTATTTT.

The CDR3 nucleotides are TGTGCCAGCAGCTTAGGGACAGGGAGTAGCAATCAGCCCCAGCATTTT. This encodes CASSLGTGSSNQPQHF. The V call is TRBV7-9, the J call TRBJ1-5; 8 bases align to TRBD1. The V gene end was trimmed by 1 base and the J gene end by 0 bases; junction bases not matched to a gene: 2. The CDR3 has 16 amino acids. Germline CDR1 and CDR2: SEHNR and FQNEAQ (reference sequence).

The gene calls are TRBV19 and TRBJ1-1; D is possibly TRBD1 (6 bases). CDR3 length: 13 amino acids. With 5 bases removed from V and 11 bases from J, the gap between germline ends came to 18 bases. CDR1 and CDR2 (germline): LNHDA, SQIVND (reference sequence). The CDR3 region is CASSPWAGVGAFF. CDR3 in DNA: TGTGCCAGTAGTCCATGGGCAGGGGTGGGTGCTTTCTTT.

V gene TRBV7-2 combines with J gene TRBJ1-6, with unresolved D. The CDR3 covers 13 residues. Germline V gene data show CDR1 as SGHTA and CDR2 as FQGNSA. V was clipped by 5 bases and J by 9 bases, with 11 bases between them. The CDR3 here is CASSPDRVSPLHF. The CDR3 DNA sequence: TGTGCCAGCAGCCCAGACCGTGTTTCACCCCTCCACTTT.

The CDR3 region has the DNA TGTGCCAGCAGCTTTCAGGGACAGGGTAATTCACCCCTCCACTTT. Translated: CASSFQGQGNSPLHF. V and J are TRBV7-2 and TRBJ1-6, with 9 bases lining up with TRBD1. The CDR3 has 15 amino acids. V lost 3 bases to trimming and J lost 6 bases; unmatched junction nucleotides: 3. Germline CDR1 SGHTA, CDR2 FQGNSA.

This rearrangement joins TRBV5-4 to TRBJ2-7, with 10 bases identical to TRBD2. CDR3 length equals 14 residues. With V trimmed by 0 bases and J by 9 bases, 6 bases remained unmatched. CDR1 SGHNT and CDR2 YYREEE come from the germline V gene (reference sequence). As DNA, the CDR3 is TGTGCCAGCAGCTTGGATCAGCGGGAGGGAGGGCAGTACGTC. Its protein product is CASSLDQREGGQYV.

This clone was detected once. The V and J genes are TRBV4-3 and TRBJ2-1, with TRBD1 matching over 10 bases. The CDR3 is 16 amino acids. The germline gives CDR1 LGHNA, CDR2 YSLEER. Losses at the gene ends were 0 bases for V and 7 bases for J; bases not matched to a gene: 6. The CDR3 nucleotides are TGCGCCAGCAGCCAAGATAGGACAGGGGGACCGAATGAGCAGTTCTTC. Translation: CASSQDRTGGPNEQFF.

The chain links TRBV24-1 to TRBJ2-2; TRBD2 agrees at 8 bases. Germline trimming cut 7 bases from V and 6 bases from J; bases unmatched to any gene: 6. Germline-derived CDR1 and CDR2 are KGHDR and SFDVKD. This CDR3 spans 14 amino acids. The CDR3, as DNA: TGTGCCACCAGCCCGACTAGCGATGCCGGGGAGCTGTTTTTT. The encoded protein is CATSPTSDAGELFF.

This clone was detected only a few times. The chain carries TRBV7-8 and TRBJ2-3, with D possibly TRBD1 on 6 matching bases. The CDR3 is 17 residues long. V lost 4 bases and J 4 bases, leaving 21 bases between the germline ends. CDR1 SGHVS and CDR2 FQNEAQ come from the germline V gene. The CDR3 reads CASSSAQGYAIADTQYF. The DNA of the CDR3 is TGTGCCAGCAGCTCCGCCCAGGGGTACGCAATAGCAGATACGCAGTATTTT.

V usage is TRBV5-1 and J usage is TRBJ2-7; D possibly matches TRBD1 or TRBD2 (5 bases each). This CDR3 contains 14 residues. The ends were cut back, 1 base at V and 5 bases at J, with 13 bases in the middle. Germline CDR1 and CDR2: SGHRS and YFSETQ. In DNA, the CDR3 is TGCGCCAGCAGCTTGTGGGGGTTGATGAACGAGCAGTACGTC. Its translation is CASSLWGLMNEQYV.

The chain links TRBV28 to TRBJ1-4, with D perhaps matching TRBD1 (5 bases). The V end was cut by 4 bases, the J end by 4 bases, with 13 bases between. The germline V gene has CDR1 MDHEN and CDR2 SYDVKM. This CDR3 has 15 amino acids. The DNA of the CDR3 is TGTGCCAGCAGTTCGCCCGGGACCTTTAATGAAAAACTGTTTTTT. Its translation is CASSSPGTFNEKLFF.

J is TRBJ1-1 and V is TRBV9, with TRBD1 as a possible D gene (6 bases). V was trimmed by 0 bases and J by 3 bases, leaving 15 bases between them. Germline V gene sequence: CDR1 SGDLS, CDR2 YYNGEE. This CDR3 contains 16 residues. The CDR3 reads CASSVVGGAQDTEAFF. The CDR3 DNA sequence: TGTGCCAGCAGCGTAGTTGGGGGGGCTCAAGACACTGAAGCTTTCTTT.

The J gene is TRBJ1-2, the V gene TRBV10-3, with D unresolved. From germline, CDR1 is ENHRY and CDR2 SYGVKD. Deletions cut 0 bases from V and 4 bases from J, with 3 bases between. The CDR3 is 12 residues long. The CDR3 DNA sequence: TGTGCCATCAGTGAGTCGGGCTATGGCTACACCTTC. Amino acid sequence: CAISESGYGYTF.

The chain has TRBV7-8 and TRBJ1-5; D not certain. Trimming took off 5 bases at V and 0 bases at J, with 23 bases between the two ends. CDR3 length: 19 amino acids. In germline, CDR1 is SGHVS, CDR2 FQNEAQ. CDR3 in amino acids: CASSPPPTDSSYSNQPQHF. DNA for the CDR3: TGTGCCAGCAGCCCCCCCCCGACGGACTCTTCCTATAGCAATCAGCCCCAGCATTTT. Variable domain in full (rest from reference TRBV7-8 and TRBJ1-5): GAGVSQSPRYKVAKRGQDVALRCDPISGHVSLFWYQQALGQGPEFLTYFQNEAQLDKSGLPSDRFFAERPEGSVSTLKIQRTQQEDSAVYLCASSPPPTDSSYSNQPQHFGDGTRLSIL.

This sequence joins TRBV7-3 and TRBJ2-7; TRBD2 aligns across 11 bases. The CDR3 sequence is 15 residues long. Losses at the gene ends were 5 bases for V and 3 bases for J; bases not matched to a gene: 6. CDR1 is SGHTA and CDR2 is FQGTGA in the germline V gene. This CDR3 is CASSPGTSGSYEQYV. CDR3 DNA sequence: TGTGCCAGCAGCCCCGGGACTAGCGGAAGCTACGAGCAGTACGTC.

Turning to this clone: A read error is likely, as this CDR3 ends without the conserved phenylalanine or tryptophan. Because the CDR3's place on the DNA is in doubt, the DNA is left out and the CDR3 is given as listed by TCRdb. The V gene is TRBV4-1, the J gene TRBJ1-4. The V gene's germline CDR1 is MGHRA and CDR2 YSYEKL. The CDR3 is 8 amino acids long, termini counted. CDR3 region: CASSQPSV.

The sample holds one count of this clone. The rearrangement joins TRBV27 to TRBJ1-2; 10 positions agree with TRBD1. The germline gives CDR1 MNHEY, CDR2 SMNVEV (reference sequence). With 5 bases clipped from V and 4 bases from J, the junction kept 7 bases outside the gene matches. The CDR3 covers 15 residues. The CDR3 spells CASSPGTGEIYGYTF. DNA for the CDR3: TGTGCCAGCAGTCCTGGGACAGGGGAGATCTATGGCTACACCTTC.

The rearrangement links TRBV2 to TRBJ2-5; the match to TRBD2 covers 14 bases. The CDR3 runs 18 residues. CDR1 and CDR2 (germline): SNHLY, FYNNEI. J was trimmed by 0 bases and V by 0 bases; bases with no gene match: 3. The CDR3 nucleotides are TGTGCCAGCAGTGAAGCGACTAGCGGGGGGGAATACCAAGAGACCCAGTACTTC. Residues: CASSEATSGGEYQETQYF. Using reference TRBV2 and TRBJ2-5 for the parts outside the CDR3, the full variable domain is EPEVTQTPSHQVTQMGQEVILRCVPISNHLYFYWYRQILGQKVEFLVSFYNNEISEKSEIFDDQFSVERPDGSNFTLKIRSTKLEDSAMYFCASSEATSGGEYQETQYFGPGTRLLVL.

As for this clone: Other DNA sequences from this sample encode an identical CDR3 as well. V gene TRBV2 combines with J gene TRBJ1-1, with D perhaps matching TRBD1 (5 bases). The V end lost 7 bases, the J end lost 3 bases, and 12 bases lay between the germline ends. In germline, CDR1 is SNHLY, CDR2 FYNNEI. The CDR3 is 13 amino acids. As DNA, the CDR3 is TGTGCCAGCACTCGACGGGGGGACACTGAAGCTTTCTTT. Residues: CASTRRGDTEAFF.